The rows below give T cell receptor beta chains drawn from one sample of a study of T-cell reconstitution after alpha-beta-depleted transplantation in children. TCRdb processed the PCR reads anew with MiXCR; each CDR3 protein has one entry. The sample holds some 140,000 distinct CDR3 sequences, about 9.5% seen once. The starting material was PBMCs, mostly from graft donor cells, obtained 180 days after TCRalphabeta/CD19-depleted stem cell transplant. The receptors here all came from a girl under three years old who had a stem cell transplant for combined immunodeficiency, so the T cells may come from the graft donor. CDR3s include the opening cysteine and the closing phenylalanine or tryptophan. D genes are given only for firm matches. The listing skips clone size in some rows; elsewhere it reads once, few, many or a size class.

d_call | j_call | clone_size | v_call | cdr3_nt | cdr3_aa
. | TRBJ2-2 | . | TRBV7-2 | TGTGCCAGCAGCTTACCGGGCAGAGGTTGGGAGCTGTTTTTT | CASSLPGRGWELFF
TRBD2 | TRBJ2-1 | many | TRBV29-1 | TGCAGCGTTGCTAAGGTCGGGACAGGGACTAGCGGGGTCCCCTACAATGAGCAGTTCTTC | CSVAKVGTGTSGVPYNEQFF
TRBD2 | TRBJ2-1 | . | TRBV11-2 | TGTGCCAGCAGTCGACACAGGAGAGGCGGGGGTACCTACAATGAGCAGTTCTTC | CASSRHRRGGGTYNEQFF
TRBD2 | TRBJ2-1 | many | TRBV29-1 | TGCAGCGCCGGGGCGGGAGACTACAATGAGCAGTTCTTC | CSAGAGDYNEQFF
. | TRBJ2-3 | . | TRBV27 | TGTGCCAGCGCCGTGGCCAGGGACACAGATACGCAGTATTTT | CASAVARDTDTQYF
TRBD1 | TRBJ2-3 | many | TRBV20-1 | TGCAGTGCTAGAGATCAGGACAGGGGAGATACGCAGTATTTT | CSARDQDRGDTQYF
TRBD2 | TRBJ2-7 | . | TRBV20-1 | TGCAGTGCTATGGGACTAGCGGGAGCTATCTACGAGCAGTACTTC | CSAMGLAGAIYEQYF
TRBD1 | TRBJ2-7 | . | TRBV7-9 | TGTGCCAGCAGCTTAGTGGGACAGGGACTCTACGAGCAGTACTTC | CASSLVGQGLYEQYF
. | TRBJ1-1 | . | TRBV20-1 | TGCAGTGCTAGGGGGCAGGGCCCCACTGAAGCTTTCTTT | CSARGQGPTEAFF
. | TRBJ2-5 | . | TRBV29-1 | TGCAGCGTCCTCGGGGTTCTCCCTCAAGAGACCCAGTACTTC | CSVLGVLPQETQYF
TRBD1 | TRBJ1-1 | few | TRBV12-3/TRBV12-4 | TGTGCCAGCAGTTTTCTTTACAGGGGGTTTGGGGCTGAAGCTTTCTTT | CASSFLYRGFGAEAFF
TRBD1 | TRBJ2-1 | . | TRBV5-1 | TGCGCCAGCAGCTTTCAGAGACAGGGTGGTTGGAATGAGCAGTTCTTC | CASSFQRQGGWNEQFF
TRBD1 | TRBJ2-7 | few | TRBV18 | TGTGCCAGCTCACCCAGGACAGGGGGCCAAAACGAGCAGTACTTC | CASSPRTGGQNEQYF
. | TRBJ1-6 | few | TRBV7-6 | TGTGCCAGCAGTCGGACGGAGGTTAATTCACCCCTCCACTTT | CASSRTEVNSPLHF
TRBD2 | TRBJ2-5 | few | TRBV15 | TGTGCCACCAGCATTGGGCTGACTAGCGGAGGGGAGACCCAGTACTTC | CATSIGLTSGGETQYF
. | TRBJ1-6 | many | TRBV28 | TGTGCCAGCAGTTTATGGCCAGAGGATAATTCACCCCTCCACTTT | CASSLWPEDNSPLHF
TRBD1 | TRBJ1-4 | few | TRBV12-3/TRBV12-4 | TGTGCCAGCAGGCGACAGGGGACGGGTGAAAAACTGTTTTTT | CASRRQGTGEKLFF